Presented here are 16 T cell receptor beta chains from one specimen sequenced in a study of T cells after yellow fever vaccination. TCRdb passed the 5' RACE reads through MiXCR, listing each CDR3 protein once. Of 100,000 to 150,000 distinct CDR3 sequences in the sample, 6.5% to 8% were seen once. Sequenced material: CD4+ T cells sorted from PBMCs, taken about 10 days after the first yellow fever vaccination. Source of these receptors: a man aged 18 to 30 who received the YFV17D yellow fever vaccine.

This clonotype was observed a few times. The rearrangement joins TRBV5-1 to TRBJ2-2; no clear D. Trimming left V 3 bases short and J 5 bases short, with 8 bases between. The V gene's germline CDR1 is SGHRS and CDR2 YFSETQ. This CDR3 spans 13 amino acids. CDR3 loop: CASSSQETGELFF. CDR3 sequence (DNA): TGCGCCAGCAGCTCTCAAGAGACCGGGGAGCTGTTTTTT. The variable domain in full, completed from reference TRBV5-1 and TRBJ2-2, reads KAGVTQTPRYLIKTRGQQVTLSCSPISGHRSVSWYQQTPGQGLQFLFEYFSETQRNKGNFPGRFSGRQFSNSRSEMNVSTLELGDSALYLCASSSQETGELFFGEGSRLTVL.

Regarding this clonotype: It may be a read error: a sequence one base away is much more abundant. V gene TRBV6-5 combines with J gene TRBJ2-3; the D gene could be TRBD1 or TRBD2 (6 bases each). Germline-derived CDR1 and CDR2 are MNHEY and SVGAGI. The CDR3 consists of 15 residues. The CDR3 loop is CASSYVRGPVDSQYF. The CDR3 DNA sequence: TGTGCCAGCAGTTACGTACGGGGGCCGGTAGATTCGCAGTATTTT.

The sample holds many counts of this clonotype. The chain has TRBV20-1 and TRBJ2-7; 10 bases align to TRBD1. V gave up 5 bases and J gave up 7 bases; unmatched junction bases: 14. Per the germline V gene, CDR1 is DFQATT and CDR2 is SNEGSKA (reference sequence). The CDR3 runs to 15 residues. The CDR3 region is CSAVLTGQGNGEQYF. The CDR3 DNA reads TGCAGTGCTGTCCTGACGGGACAGGGGAATGGGGAGCAGTACTTC.

This clonotype was counted ten times or more. The CDR3 spells CASSPTGAGNIQYF. The CDR3 DNA reads as TGTGCCAGCAGCCCGACAGGGGCAGGGAACATTCAGTACTTC. The chain uses TRBV12-3 or TRBV12-4 and TRBJ2-4; TRBD1 agrees at 8 bases. The CDR3 totals 14 residues. Trimming removed 6 bases from V and 7 bases from J; junction bases left unmatched: 8.

This clonotype was observed a few times. The rearrangement uses TRBV12-3 or TRBV12-4 and TRBJ2-7, with D possibly TRBD1 on 5 matching bases. With 1 base removed from V and 6 bases from J, the gap between germline ends came to 7 bases. CDR3 size: 12 residues. CDR3 sequence: CASSLVQGEQYF. The DNA of the CDR3 is TGTGCCAGCAGTTTAGTGCAGGGCGAGCAGTACTTC.

In this sample, this clonotype turned up many times. One end of the junction does not line up with germline, which may come from a read error. The rearrangement uses TRBV5-1 and TRBJ1-6, with D perhaps TRBD1 (6 bases). In germline, CDR1 is SGHRS, CDR2 YFSETQ. The CDR3 sequence is 14 residues long. The CDR3 loop reads CASSLDSRNSPLHF. The CDR3 DNA is TGCGCCAGCAGTTTGGACAGCCGCAATTCACCCCTCCACTTT.

In this sample, this clonotype turned up many times. The chain is built from TRBV7-2 and TRBJ2-2, with D possibly TRBD2 on 7 matching bases. Germline CDR1 and CDR2: SGHTA and FQGNSA. V was trimmed by 5 bases and J by 2 bases, leaving 15 bases between them. The CDR3 loop spans 16 amino acids. CDR3 in DNA: TGTGCCAGCAGCCCCTGGGGGGGACAAAACACCGGGGAGCTGTTTTTT. Its protein is CASSPWGGQNTGELFF.

This clonotype was found a few times. The chain couples TRBV2 to TRBJ1-2; TRBD1 might be the D (6 bases). The CDR3 is 13 residues long. V was shortened by 6 bases and J by 7 bases, with 15 bases between the two germline ends. The germline V gene has CDR1 SNHLY and CDR2 FYNNEI. The CDR3 loop reads CASRRGAGGGYTF. The CDR3 DNA reads as TGTGCCAGCAGGCGGGGGGCAGGTGGTGGCTACACCTTC.

This clonotype was observed at least ten times. This chain links TRBV3-1 with TRBJ1-2, with 7 bases lining up with TRBD1. The CDR3 totals 16 residues. From germline, CDR1 is LGHDT and CDR2 YNNKEL (reference sequence). J was trimmed by 0 bases and V by 4 bases; bases with no gene match: 8. The CDR3 loop is CASSPLTGTANYGYTF. Here the CDR3 DNA reads TGTGCCAGCAGCCCCCTAACCGGGACAGCTAACTATGGCTACACCTTC.

This clonotype was counted at least ten times. V and J are TRBV6-5 and TRBJ2-7, with TRBD1 identical over 8 bases. Germline V gene lookup returns CDR1 MNHEY and CDR2 SVGAGI. With V trimmed by 6 bases and J by 6 bases, 4 bases remained unmatched. The CDR3 is made up of 12 amino acids. The CDR3, as DNA: TGTGCCAGCAGCGCGACAGGGGTCGAGCAGTACTTC. As protein: CASSATGVEQYF.

V and J are TRBV18 and TRBJ1-2, with D possibly matching TRBD1 (5 bases). The CDR3 extends over 13 amino acids. The germline V gene encodes CDR1 KGHSH and CDR2 LQKENI. Trimming shortened V by 2 bases and J by 4 bases, and 8 bases separated the two germline ends. The CDR3 region is CASSPGAGYGYTF. As DNA, the CDR3 is TGTGCCAGCTCACCAGGGGCGGGCTATGGCTACACCTTC.

This chain uses TRBV7-2 with TRBJ2-1; the D is unclear. The CDR3 length is 15 residues. Trimming took off 0 bases at V and 6 bases at J, with 12 bases between the two ends. The germline CDR1 and CDR2 sequences are SGHTA and FQGNSA. CDR3 nucleotides: TGTGCCAGCAGCTTAGCGATAGGGTTGAGCAATGAGCAGTTCTTC. This translates into CASSLAIGLSNEQFF.

This clonotype was recorded at least ten times. V usage is TRBV7-2 and J usage is TRBJ2-2, with 11 bases aligning to TRBD1. The CDR3 has 15 amino acids. Per the germline V gene, CDR1 is SGHTA and CDR2 is FQGNSA. Trimming removed 4 bases from V and 5 bases from J; junction bases left unmatched: 3. The CDR3 bases are TGTGCCAGCAGCTCCCGGGACAGGGGGACCGGGGAGCTGTTTTTT. Its translation is CASSSRDRGTGELFF.

This clonotype was counted many times. The chain uses TRBV5-1 and TRBJ2-3; the D is unclear. Trimming left V 0 bases short and J 4 bases short, with 12 bases between. CDR3 length: 15 residues. Germline V gives CDR1 SGHRS, CDR2 YFSETQ. CDR3 DNA: TGCGCCAGCAGCTTGGTACCTGGTGGGGCAGATACGCAGTATTTT. This gives the protein CASSLVPGGADTQYF.

This clonotype was counted ten times or more. This chain joins TRBV7-2 and TRBJ1-2; D is undetermined. This CDR3 comprises 12 residues. Trimming stripped 0 bases from V and 5 bases from J, with 4 bases between. The germline V gene has CDR1 SGHTA and CDR2 FQGNSA. The CDR3 sequence is CASSLAGYGYTF. CDR3 coding DNA: TGTGCCAGCAGCTTAGCAGGGTATGGCTACACCTTC.

The V and J genes are TRBV18 and TRBJ2-1; possibly TRBD2 for D (5 bases). The CDR3 is 15 residues long. The ends were cut back, 1 base at V and 4 bases at J, with 11 bases in the middle. Germline CDR1 and CDR2: KGHSH and LQKENI. The chain's CDR3 is CASSPRLAQYNEQFF. The CDR3 DNA is TGTGCCAGCTCACCACGTCTAGCCCAATACAATGAGCAGTTCTTC. The full variable domain, with the rest looked up from reference TRBV18 and TRBJ2-1, is NAGVMQNPRHLVRRRGQEARLRCSPMKGHSHVYWYRQLPEEGLKFMVYLQKENIIDESGMPKERFSAEFPKEGPSILRIQQVVRGDSAAYFCASSPRLAQYNEQFFGPGTRLTVL.